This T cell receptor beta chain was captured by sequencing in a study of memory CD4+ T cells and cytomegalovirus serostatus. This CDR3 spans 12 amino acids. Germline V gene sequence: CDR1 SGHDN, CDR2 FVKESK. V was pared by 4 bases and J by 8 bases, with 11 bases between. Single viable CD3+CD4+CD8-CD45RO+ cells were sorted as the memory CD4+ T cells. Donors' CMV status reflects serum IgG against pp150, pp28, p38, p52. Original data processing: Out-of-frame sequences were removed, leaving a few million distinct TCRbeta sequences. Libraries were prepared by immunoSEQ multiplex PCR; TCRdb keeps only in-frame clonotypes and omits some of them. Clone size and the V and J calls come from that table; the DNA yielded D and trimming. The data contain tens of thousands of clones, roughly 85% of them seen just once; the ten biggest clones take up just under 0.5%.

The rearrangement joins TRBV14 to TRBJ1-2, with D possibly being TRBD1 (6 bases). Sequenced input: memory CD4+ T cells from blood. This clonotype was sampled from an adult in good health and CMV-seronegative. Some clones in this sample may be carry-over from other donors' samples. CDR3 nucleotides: TGTGCCAGCAGCCCAGGACAGTGGGGCTACACCTTC. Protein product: CASSPGQWGYTF.